This TCR beta chain was observed in a study of blood T cell repertoires in COVID-19. Across the study: Samples representing acute and convalescent COVID-19 were sourced from the United States, Italy and Spain. T cells, B-cell-depleted T cells, or PBMCs provided the cDNA or gDNA that served as material.

Residents of approximately 25 US areas, aged about 18 to 89 years, made up the participants. As handled by the study authors: Reference gene primers were amplified, and this amplification served to estimate nucleated cell counts. Some clones are missing from TCRdb's copy, which holds only in-frame ones; the method was immunoSEQ multiplex PCR. V and J calls and clone size are as listed in that table; D and trimming were resolved from the DNA. The sample has approximately 250,000 clones, 85% to 95% seen once. The sequenced sample consisted of PBMCs or T cells enriched from blood (not recorded which). The TCR originated in a man in his forties or fifties who had been exposed to COVID-19.

The CDR3 bases are TGTGCCAGCAGCGAAGACAGGGGGCTAGGCTACACCTTC. Amino acid sequence: CASSEDRGLGYTF. The V call is TRBV7-8, the J call TRBJ1-2; 10 bases are shared with TRBD1. The V segment lost 5 bases and the J segment 8 bases; nucleotides outside the gene matches: 5. Per the germline V gene, CDR1 is SGHVS and CDR2 is FQNEAQ. CDR3 length equals 13 residues. The variable domain in full, completed from reference TRBV7-8 and TRBJ1-2, reads GAGVSQSPRYKVAKRGQDVALRCDPISGHVSLFWYQQALGQGPEFLTYFQNEAQLDKSGLPSDRFFAERPEGSVSTLKIQRTQQEDSAVYLCASSEDRGLGYTFGSGTRLTVV.